These 2 T cell receptor beta chains originate from one sample sequenced in a study of T cells in tumors after PD-1 blockade. Produced via immunoSEQ multiplex PCR; TCRdb's table is partial and in-frame only. The table includes roughly 15,000 clones, less than 75% detected once. Source: tumor tissue, taken after anti-PD-1 treatment. The receptors stem from a human donor with cutaneous squamous cell carcinoma.

The chain joins TRBV7-2 to TRBJ2-5; D possibly corresponds to TRBD2 (6 bases). The V end lost 2 bases, the J end lost 5 bases, and 12 bases lay between the germline ends. The CDR3 is 14 amino acids. Germline V CDR1 and CDR2: SGHTA, FQGNSA. The CDR3 loop reads CASSLSWLAETQYF. The DNA for the CDR3 is TGTGCCAGCAGCTTAAGTTGGCTAGCGGAGACCCAGTACTTC.

The rearrangement joins TRBV7-9 to TRBJ2-7; D may match TRBD1 or TRBD2 (5 bases each). The germline V and J ends were trimmed by 6 bases and 3 bases, with 12 bases remaining between them. Germline-derived CDR1 and CDR2 are SEHNR and FQNEAQ (reference sequence). The CDR3 is 13 residues long. CDR3 sequence (DNA): TGTGCCAGCAGGACGGGGCCCAACTACGAGCAGTACTTC. Amino acid sequence: CASRTGPNYEQYF.